The clone carrying this T cell receptor (beta chain) has only one observation. The length of the CDR3 is 15 residues. Germline lookup yields CDR1 SGHDN and CDR2 FVKESK. Germline trimming cut 1 base from V and 4 bases from J; bases unmatched to any gene: 2. This sample is drawn from a study of blood T cell repertoires in COVID-19. Profiling relied on immunoSEQ multiplex PCR, and the TCRdb table lists in-frame clones only, not all of them. Of 200,000 to 250,000 clones listed, around four fifths are singletons. V gene TRBV14 combines with J gene TRBJ2-1; 9 bases are shared with TRBD2. Sequencing input: peripheral blood. This clonotype was sampled from a man under 40 with active or convalescent COVID-19. CDR3 loop: CASSQASGGYNEQFF. The CDR3 DNA sequence: TGTGCCAGCAGCCAAGCCAGCGGGGGGTACAATGAGCAGTTCTTC.